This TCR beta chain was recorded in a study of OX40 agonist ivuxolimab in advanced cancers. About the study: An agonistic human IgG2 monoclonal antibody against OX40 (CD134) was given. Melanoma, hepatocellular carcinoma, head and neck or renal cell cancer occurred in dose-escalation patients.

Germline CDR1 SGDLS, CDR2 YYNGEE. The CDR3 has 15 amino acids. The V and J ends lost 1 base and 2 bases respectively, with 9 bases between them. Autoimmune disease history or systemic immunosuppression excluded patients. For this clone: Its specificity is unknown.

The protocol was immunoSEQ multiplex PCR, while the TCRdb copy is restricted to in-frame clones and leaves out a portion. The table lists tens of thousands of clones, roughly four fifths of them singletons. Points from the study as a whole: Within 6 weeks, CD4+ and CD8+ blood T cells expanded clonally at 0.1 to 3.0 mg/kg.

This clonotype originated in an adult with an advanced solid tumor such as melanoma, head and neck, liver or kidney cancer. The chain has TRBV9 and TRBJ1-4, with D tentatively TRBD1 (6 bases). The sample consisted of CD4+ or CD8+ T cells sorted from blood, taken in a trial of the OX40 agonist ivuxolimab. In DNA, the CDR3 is TGTGCCAGCAGCGTAAGCGGACAGACTAATGAAAAACTGTTTTTT. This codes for CASSVSGQTNEKLFF.